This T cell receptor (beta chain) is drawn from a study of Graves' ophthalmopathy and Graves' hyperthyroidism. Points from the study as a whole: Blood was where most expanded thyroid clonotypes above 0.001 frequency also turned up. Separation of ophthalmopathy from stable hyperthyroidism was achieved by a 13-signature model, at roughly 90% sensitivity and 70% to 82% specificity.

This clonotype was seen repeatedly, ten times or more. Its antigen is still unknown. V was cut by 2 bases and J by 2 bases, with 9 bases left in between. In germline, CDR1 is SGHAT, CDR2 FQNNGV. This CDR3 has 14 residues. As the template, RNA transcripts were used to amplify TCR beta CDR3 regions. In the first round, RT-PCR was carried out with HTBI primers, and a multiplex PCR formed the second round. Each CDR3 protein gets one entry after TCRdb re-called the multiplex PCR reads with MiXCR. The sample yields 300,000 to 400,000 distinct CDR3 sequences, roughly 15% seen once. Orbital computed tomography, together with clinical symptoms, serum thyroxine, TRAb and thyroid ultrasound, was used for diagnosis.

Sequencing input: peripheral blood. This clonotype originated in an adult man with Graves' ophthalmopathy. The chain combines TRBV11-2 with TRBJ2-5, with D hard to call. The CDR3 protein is CASSLLGIQETQYF. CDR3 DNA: TGTGCCAGCAGCTTACTCGGAATTCAAGAGACCCAGTACTTC. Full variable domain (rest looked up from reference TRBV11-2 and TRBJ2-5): EAGVAQSPRYKIIEKRQSVAFWCNPISGHATLYWYQQILGQGPKLLIQFQNNGVVDDSQLPKDRFSAERLKGVDSTLKIQPAKLEDSAVYLCASSLLGIQETQYFGPGTRLLVL.